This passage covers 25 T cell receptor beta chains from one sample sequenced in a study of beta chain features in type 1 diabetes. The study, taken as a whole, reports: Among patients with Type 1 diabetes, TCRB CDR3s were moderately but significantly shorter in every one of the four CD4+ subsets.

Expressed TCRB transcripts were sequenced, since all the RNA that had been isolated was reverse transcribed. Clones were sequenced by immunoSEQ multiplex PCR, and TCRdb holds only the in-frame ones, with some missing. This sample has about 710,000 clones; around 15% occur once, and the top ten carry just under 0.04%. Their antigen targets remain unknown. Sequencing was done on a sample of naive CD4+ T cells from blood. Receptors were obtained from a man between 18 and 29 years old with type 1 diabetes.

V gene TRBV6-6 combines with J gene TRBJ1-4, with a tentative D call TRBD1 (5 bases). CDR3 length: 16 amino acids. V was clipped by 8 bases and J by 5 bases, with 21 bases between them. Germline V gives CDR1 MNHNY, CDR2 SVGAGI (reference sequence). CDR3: CASAVGLGGINEKLFF. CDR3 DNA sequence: TGTGCCAGCGCCGTAGGGCTGGGGGGAATCAATGAAAAACTGTTTTTT.

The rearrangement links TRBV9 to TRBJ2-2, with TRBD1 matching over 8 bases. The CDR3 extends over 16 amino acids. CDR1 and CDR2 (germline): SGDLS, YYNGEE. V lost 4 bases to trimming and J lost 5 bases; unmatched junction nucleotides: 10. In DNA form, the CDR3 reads TGTGCCAGCAGCCCGAGGACAGGGACCGGGACCGGGGAGCTGTTTTTT. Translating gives CASSPRTGTGTGELFF.

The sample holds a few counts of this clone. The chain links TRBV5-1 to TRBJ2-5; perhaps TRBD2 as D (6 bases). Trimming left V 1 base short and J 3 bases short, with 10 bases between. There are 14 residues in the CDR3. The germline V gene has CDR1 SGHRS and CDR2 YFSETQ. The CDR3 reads CASSLTRGKETQYF. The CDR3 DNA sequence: TGCGCCAGCAGCTTGACTCGGGGGAAAGAGACCCAGTACTTC.

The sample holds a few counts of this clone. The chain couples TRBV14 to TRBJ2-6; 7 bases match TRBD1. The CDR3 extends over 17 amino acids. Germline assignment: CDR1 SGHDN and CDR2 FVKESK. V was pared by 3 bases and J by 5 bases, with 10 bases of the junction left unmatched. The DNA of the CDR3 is TGTGCCAGCAGCCAGACAGGGATATTCCTTTGGGCCAACGTCCTGACTTTC. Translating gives CASSQTGIFLWANVLTF.

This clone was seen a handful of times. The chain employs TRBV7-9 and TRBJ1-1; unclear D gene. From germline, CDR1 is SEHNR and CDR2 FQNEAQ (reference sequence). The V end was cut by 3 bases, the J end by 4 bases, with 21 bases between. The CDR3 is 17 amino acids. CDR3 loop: CASSFALDGSLGTEAFF. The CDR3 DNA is TGTGCCAGCAGCTTCGCCCTGGACGGAAGCCTAGGCACTGAAGCTTTCTTT.

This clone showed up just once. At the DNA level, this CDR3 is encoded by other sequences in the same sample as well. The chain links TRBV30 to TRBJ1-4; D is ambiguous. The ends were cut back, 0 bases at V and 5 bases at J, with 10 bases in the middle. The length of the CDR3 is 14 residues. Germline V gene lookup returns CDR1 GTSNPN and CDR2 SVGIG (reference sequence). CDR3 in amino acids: CAWSVGHGNEKLFF. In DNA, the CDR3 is TGTGCCTGGAGTGTAGGGCACGGCAATGAAAAACTGTTTTTT.

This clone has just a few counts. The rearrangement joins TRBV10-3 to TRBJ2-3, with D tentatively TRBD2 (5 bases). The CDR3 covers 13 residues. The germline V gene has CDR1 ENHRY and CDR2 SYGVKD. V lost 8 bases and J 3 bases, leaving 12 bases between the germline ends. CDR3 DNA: TGTGCCATCGGCTCTGAGGGAACAGATACGCAGTATTTT. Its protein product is CAIGSEGTDTQYF.

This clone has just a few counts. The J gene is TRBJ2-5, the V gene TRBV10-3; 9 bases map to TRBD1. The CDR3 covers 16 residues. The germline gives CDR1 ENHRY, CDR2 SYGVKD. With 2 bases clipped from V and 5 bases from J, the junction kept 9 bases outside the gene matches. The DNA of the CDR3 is TGTGCCATCAGTGAGCCGGGGGGACAGGGAAGGGAGACCCAGTACTTC. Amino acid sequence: CAISEPGGQGRETQYF.

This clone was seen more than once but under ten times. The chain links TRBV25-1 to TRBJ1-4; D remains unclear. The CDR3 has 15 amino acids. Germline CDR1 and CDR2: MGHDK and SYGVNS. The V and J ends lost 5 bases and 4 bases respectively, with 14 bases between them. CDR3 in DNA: TGTGCCAGCAGTTACCGTGCGGGGTATAATGAAAAACTGTTTTTT. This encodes CASSYRAGYNEKLFF.

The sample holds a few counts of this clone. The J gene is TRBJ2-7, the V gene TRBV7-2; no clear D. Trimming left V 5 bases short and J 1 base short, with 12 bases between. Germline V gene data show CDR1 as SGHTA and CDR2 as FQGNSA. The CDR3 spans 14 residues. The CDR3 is CASSPFPDSYEQYF. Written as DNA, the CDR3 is TGTGCCAGCAGCCCATTCCCTGATTCCTACGAGCAGTACTTC.

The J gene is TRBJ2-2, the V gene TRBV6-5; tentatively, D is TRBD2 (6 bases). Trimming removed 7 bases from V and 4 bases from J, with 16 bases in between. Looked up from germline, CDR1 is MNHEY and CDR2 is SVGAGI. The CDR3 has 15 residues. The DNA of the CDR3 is TGTGCCAGCATCAAAGGACGGGGGAGCACCGGGGAGCTGTTTTTT. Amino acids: CASIKGRGSTGELFF.

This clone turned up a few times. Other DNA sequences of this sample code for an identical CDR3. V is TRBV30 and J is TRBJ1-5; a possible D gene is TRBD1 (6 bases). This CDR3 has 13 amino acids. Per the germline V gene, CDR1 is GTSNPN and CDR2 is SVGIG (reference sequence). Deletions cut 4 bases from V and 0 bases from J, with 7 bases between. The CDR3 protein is CAWTQGSNQPQHF. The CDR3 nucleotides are TGTGCCTGGACACAGGGTAGCAATCAGCCCCAGCATTTT.

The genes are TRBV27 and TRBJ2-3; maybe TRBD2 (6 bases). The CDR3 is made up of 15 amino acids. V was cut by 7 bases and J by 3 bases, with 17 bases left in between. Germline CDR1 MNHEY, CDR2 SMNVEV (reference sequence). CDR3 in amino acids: CASTLGPSVTDTQYF. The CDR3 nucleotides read TGTGCCAGCACTCTCGGCCCTAGCGTTACAGATACGCAGTATTTT.

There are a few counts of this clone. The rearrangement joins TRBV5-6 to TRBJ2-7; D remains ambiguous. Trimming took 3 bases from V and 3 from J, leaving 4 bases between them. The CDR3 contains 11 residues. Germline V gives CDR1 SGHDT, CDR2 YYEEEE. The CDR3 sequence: CASSYYYEQYF. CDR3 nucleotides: TGTGCCAGCAGCTACTACTACGAGCAGTACTTC.

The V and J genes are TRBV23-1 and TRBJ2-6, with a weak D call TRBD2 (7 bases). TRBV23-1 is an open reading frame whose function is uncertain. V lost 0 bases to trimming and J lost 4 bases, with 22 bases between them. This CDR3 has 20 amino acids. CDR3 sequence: CASSQSAGAVGVSGANVLTF. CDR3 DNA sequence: TGCGCCAGCAGTCAATCTGCGGGGGCAGTGGGTGTATCGGGGGCCAACGTCCTGACTTTC.

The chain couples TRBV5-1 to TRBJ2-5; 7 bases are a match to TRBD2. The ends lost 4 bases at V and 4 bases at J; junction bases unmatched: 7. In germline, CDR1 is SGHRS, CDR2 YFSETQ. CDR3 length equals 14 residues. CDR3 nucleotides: TGCGCCAGCAGCCTGACTAGCCCCCTAGAGACCCAGTACTTC. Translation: CASSLTSPLETQYF.

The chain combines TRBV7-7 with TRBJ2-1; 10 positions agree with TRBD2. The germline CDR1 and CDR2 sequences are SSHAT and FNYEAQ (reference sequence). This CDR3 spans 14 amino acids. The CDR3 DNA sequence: TGTGCTAGCTCCCCAAGCGGGAGGGCCAAGGAGCAGTTCTTC. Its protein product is CASSPSGRAKEQFF.

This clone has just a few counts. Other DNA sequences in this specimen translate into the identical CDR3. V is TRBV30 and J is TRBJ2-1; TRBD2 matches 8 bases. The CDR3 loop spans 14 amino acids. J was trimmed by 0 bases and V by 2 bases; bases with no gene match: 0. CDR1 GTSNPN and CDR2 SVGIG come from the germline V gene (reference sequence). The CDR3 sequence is CAWSSGSSYNEQFF. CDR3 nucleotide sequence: TGTGCCTGGAGTAGCGGGAGCTCCTACAATGAGCAGTTCTTC.

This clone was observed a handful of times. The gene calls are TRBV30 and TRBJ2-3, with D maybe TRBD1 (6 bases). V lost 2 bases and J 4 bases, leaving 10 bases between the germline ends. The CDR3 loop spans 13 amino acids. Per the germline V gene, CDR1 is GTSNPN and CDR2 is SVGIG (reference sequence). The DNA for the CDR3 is TGTGCCTGGAGTACCCCAGGGGCAGATACGCAGTATTTT. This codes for CAWSTPGADTQYF.

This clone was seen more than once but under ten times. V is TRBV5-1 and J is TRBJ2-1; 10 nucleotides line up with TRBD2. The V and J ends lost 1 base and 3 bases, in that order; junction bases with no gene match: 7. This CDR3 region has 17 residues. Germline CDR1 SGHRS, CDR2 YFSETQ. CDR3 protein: CASSLLTSGKYYNEQFF. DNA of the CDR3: TGCGCCAGCAGCTTGCTTACTAGCGGGAAATACTACAATGAGCAGTTCTTC.

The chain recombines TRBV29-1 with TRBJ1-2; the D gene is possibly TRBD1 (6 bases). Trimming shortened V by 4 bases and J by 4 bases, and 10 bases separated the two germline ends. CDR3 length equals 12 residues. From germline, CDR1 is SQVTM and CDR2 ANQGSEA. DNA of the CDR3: TGCAGCGTTGTGACAGGTTTCTATGGCTACACCTTC. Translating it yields CSVVTGFYGYTF.

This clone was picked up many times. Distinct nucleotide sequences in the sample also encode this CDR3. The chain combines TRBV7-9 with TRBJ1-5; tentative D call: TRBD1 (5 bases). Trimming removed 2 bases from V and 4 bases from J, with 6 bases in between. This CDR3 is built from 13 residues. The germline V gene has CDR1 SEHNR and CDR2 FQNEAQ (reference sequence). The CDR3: CASSLQGNQPQHF. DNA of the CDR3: TGTGCCAGCAGCTTACAGGGTAATCAGCCCCAGCATTTT.

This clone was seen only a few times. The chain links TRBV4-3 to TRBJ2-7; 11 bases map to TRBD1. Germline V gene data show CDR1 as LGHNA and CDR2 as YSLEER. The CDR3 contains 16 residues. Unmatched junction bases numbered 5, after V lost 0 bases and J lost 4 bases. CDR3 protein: CASSQERTGGLYEQYF. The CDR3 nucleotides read TGCGCCAGCAGCCAAGAACGGACAGGGGGCCTTTACGAGCAGTACTTC.

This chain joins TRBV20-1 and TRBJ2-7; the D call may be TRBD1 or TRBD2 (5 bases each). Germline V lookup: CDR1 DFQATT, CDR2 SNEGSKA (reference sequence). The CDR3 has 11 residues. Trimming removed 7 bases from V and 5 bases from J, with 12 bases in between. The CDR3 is CSEERGNEQYF. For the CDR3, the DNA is TGCAGTGAAGAGAGGGGAAACGAGCAGTACTTC.

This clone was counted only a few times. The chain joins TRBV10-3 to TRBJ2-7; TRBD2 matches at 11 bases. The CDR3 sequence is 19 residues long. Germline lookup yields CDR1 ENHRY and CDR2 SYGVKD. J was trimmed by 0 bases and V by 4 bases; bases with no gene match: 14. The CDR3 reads CAISGGQIRGTSGSYEQYF. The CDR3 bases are TGTGCCATCAGTGGAGGACAGATTCGAGGGACTAGCGGCTCCTACGAGCAGTACTTC.